This TCR beta chain was observed in a study of T cell responses to AZD1222 COVID-19 vaccine. At the level of the study: Analyses pooled second doses at about 4 or about 12 weeks.

The assay was immunoSEQ multiplex PCR, and TCRdb's table has in-frame clones only and misses some. The data contain approximately 120,000 clones, approximately 87% of them singletons. Whole-study results and caveats: Nearly half of spike-specific TCRs reportedly target unmutated variant regions.

In the case of this clone: The antigen is not known.

CDR1 MDHEN and CDR2 SYDVKM come from the germline V gene. Between the trimmed V and J ends, which lost 3 bases and 0 bases, there was a span of 11 bases. The CDR3 consists of 15 residues. The material was peripheral blood, obtained on day 0 of AZD1222 vaccination. This chain uses TRBV28 with TRBJ1-2; D not resolved. The source is an adult in good health. The CDR3 DNA follows: TGTGCCAGCAGTTTCCTGAGGGCATCTAACTATGGCTACACCTTC. Residues: CASSFLRASNYGYTF.